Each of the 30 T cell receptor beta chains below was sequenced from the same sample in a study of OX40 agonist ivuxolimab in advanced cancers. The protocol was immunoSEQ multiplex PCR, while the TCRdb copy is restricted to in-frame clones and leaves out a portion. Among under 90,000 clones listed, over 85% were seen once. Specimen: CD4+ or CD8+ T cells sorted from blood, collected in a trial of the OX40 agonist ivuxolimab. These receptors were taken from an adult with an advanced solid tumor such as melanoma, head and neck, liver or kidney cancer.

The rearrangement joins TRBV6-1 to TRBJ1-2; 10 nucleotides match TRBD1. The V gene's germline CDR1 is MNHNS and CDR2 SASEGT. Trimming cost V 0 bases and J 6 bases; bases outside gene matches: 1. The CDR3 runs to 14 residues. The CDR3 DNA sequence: TGTGCCAGCAGTGAAGCGGACAGGGGGGATGGCTACACCTTC. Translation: CASSEADRGDGYTF.

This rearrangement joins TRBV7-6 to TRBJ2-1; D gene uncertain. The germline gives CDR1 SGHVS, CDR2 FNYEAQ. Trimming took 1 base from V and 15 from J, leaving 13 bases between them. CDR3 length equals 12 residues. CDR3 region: CASSLGSISLFF. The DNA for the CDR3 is TGTGCCAGCAGCTTAGGGTCCATATCCTTGTTCTTC. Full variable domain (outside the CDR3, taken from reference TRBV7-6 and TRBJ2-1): GAGVSQSPRYKVTKRGQDVALRCDPISGHVSLYWYRQALGQGPEFLTYFNYEAQQDKSGLPNDRFSAERPEGSISTLTIQRTEQRDSAMYRCASSLGSISLFFGPGTRLTVL.

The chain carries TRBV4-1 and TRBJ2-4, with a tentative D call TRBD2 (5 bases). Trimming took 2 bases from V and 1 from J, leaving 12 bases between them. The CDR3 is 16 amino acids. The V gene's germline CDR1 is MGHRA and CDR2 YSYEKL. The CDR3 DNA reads TGCGCCAGCAGCCAACCCTTGCGAGGGGCCAAAAACATTCAGTACTTC. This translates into CASSQPLRGAKNIQYF.

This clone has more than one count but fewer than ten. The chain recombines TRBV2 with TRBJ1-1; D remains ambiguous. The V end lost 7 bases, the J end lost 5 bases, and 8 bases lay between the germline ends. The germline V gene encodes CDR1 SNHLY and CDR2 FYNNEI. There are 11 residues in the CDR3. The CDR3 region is CASTMRTEAFF. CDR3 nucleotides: TGTGCCAGCACCATGAGAACTGAAGCTTTCTTT. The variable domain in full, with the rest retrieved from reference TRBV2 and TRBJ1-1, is EPEVTQTPSHQVTQMGQEVILRCVPISNHLYFYWYRQILGQKVEFLVSFYNNEISEKSEIFDDQFSVERPDGSNFTLKIRSTKLEDSAMYFCASTMRTEAFFGQGTRLTVV.

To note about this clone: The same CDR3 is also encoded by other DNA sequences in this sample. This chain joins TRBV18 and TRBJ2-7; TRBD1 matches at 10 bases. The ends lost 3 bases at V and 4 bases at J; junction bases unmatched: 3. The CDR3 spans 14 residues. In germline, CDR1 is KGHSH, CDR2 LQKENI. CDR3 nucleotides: TGTGCCAGCTCACCGGCGGGACAGGGGTACGAGCAGTACTTC. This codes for CASSPAGQGYEQYF. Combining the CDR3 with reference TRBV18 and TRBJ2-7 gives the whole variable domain NAGVMQNPRHLVRRRGQEARLRCSPMKGHSHVYWYRQLPEEGLKFMVYLQKENIIDESGMPKERFSAEFPKEGPSILRIQQVVRGDSAAYFCASSPAGQGYEQYFGPGTRLTVT.

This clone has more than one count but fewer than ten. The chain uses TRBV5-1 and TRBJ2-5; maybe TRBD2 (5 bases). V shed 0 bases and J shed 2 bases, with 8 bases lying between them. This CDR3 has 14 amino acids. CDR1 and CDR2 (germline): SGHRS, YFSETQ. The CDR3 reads CASSLAGDQETQYF. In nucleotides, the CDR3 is TGCGCCAGCAGCTTGGCCGGGGATCAAGAGACCCAGTACTTC.

CDR3 sequence (DNA): TGTGCCAGCAGACAAGGGACTTGGATTTCACCCCTCCACTTT. Translated: CASRQGTWISPLHF. The chain is built from TRBV7-9 and TRBJ1-6; TRBD1 might be the D (5 bases). The CDR3 totals 14 residues. Trimming pared 6 bases from V and 9 bases from J, leaving 15 bases between. Germline assignment: CDR1 SEHNR and CDR2 FQNEAQ (reference sequence).

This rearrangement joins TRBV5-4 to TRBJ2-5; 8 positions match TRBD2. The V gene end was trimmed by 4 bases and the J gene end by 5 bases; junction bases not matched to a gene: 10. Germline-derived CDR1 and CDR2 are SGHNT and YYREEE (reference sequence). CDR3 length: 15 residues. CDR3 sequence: CASSPVGGAKETQYF. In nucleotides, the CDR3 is TGTGCCAGCAGCCCGGTCGGGGGGGCCAAGGAGACCCAGTACTTC.

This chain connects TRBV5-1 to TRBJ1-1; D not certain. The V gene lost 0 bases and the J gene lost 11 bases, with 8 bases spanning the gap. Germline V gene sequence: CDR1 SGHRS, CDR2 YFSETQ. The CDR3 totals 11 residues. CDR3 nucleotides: TGCGCCAGCAGCTTGGGGGGAAGGGCTTTCTTT. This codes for CASSLGGRAFF.

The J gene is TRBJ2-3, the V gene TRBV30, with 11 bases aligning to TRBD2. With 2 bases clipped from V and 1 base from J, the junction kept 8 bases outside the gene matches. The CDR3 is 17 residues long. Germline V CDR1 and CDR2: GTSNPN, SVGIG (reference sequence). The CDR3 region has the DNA TGTGCCTGGAGTTTCCGGGGGGGACTAGCGGGCACAGATACGCAGTATTTT. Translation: CAWSFRGGLAGTDTQYF.

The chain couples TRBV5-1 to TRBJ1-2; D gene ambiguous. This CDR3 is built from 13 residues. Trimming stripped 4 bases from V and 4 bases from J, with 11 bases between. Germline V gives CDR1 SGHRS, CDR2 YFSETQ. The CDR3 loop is CASSPGGSYGYTF. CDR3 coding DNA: TGCGCCAGCAGCCCGGGTGGCAGCTATGGCTACACCTTC.

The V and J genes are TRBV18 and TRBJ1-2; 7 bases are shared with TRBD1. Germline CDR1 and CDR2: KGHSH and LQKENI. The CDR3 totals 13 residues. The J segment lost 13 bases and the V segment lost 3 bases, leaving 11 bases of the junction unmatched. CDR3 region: CASSPVGTALVTF. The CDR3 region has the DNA TGTGCCAGCTCACCCGTCGGGACAGCACTTGTCACCTTC.

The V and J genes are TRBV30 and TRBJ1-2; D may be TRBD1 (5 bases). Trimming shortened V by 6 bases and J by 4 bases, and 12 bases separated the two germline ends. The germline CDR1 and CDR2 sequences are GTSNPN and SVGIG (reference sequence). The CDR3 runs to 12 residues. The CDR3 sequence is CACPSGGYGYTF. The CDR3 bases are TGTGCCTGCCCCTCGGGGGGCTATGGCTACACCTTC.

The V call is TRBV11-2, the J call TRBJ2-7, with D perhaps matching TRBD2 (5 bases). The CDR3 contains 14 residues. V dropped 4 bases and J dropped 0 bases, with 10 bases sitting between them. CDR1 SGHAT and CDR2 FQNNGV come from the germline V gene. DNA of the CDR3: TGTGCCAGCAGCTCCTCACGGGACTCCTACGAGCAGTACTTC. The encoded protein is CASSSSRDSYEQYF.

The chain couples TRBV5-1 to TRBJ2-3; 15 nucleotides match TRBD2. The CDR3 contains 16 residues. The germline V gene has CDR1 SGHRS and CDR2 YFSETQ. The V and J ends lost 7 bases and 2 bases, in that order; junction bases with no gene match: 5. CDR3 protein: CASEGLAGGHTDTQYF. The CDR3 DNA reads TGCGCCAGCGAGGGACTAGCGGGAGGCCACACAGATACGCAGTATTTT.

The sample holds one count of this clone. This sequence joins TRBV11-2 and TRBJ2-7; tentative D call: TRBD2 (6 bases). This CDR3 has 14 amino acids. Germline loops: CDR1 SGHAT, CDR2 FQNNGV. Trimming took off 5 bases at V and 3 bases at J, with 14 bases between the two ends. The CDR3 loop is CASSPAGRLYEQYF. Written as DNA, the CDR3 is TGTGCCAGCAGCCCCGCGGGACGTCTCTACGAGCAGTACTTC.

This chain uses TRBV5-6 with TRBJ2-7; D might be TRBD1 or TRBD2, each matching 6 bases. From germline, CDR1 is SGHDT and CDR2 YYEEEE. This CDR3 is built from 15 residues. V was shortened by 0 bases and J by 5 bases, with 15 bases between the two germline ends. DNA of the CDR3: TGTGCCAGCAGCTTGGGGTCGGGGGCAGGCAACGAGCAGTACTTC. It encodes CASSLGSGAGNEQYF.

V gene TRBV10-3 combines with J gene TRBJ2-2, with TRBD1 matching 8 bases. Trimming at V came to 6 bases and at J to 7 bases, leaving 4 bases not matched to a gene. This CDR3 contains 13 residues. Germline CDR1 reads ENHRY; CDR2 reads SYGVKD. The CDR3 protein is CAIRGQEYGELFF. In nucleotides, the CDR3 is TGTGCCATCAGGGGACAGGAATACGGGGAGCTGTTTTTT.

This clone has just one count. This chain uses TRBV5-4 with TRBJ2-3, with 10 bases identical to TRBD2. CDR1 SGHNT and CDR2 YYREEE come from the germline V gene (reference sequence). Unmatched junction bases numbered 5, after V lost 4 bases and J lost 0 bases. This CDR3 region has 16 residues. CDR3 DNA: TGTGCCAGCAGCCCGGGACTAGCGATTAGCACAGATACGCAGTATTTT. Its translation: CASSPGLAISTDTQYF.

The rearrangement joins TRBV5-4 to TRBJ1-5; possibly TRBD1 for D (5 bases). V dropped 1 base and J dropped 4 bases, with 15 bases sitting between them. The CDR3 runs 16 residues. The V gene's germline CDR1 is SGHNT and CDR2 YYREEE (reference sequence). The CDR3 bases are TGTGCCAGCAGCTTGAAGGGGATGGGGCCTAATCAGCCCCAGCATTTT. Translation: CASSLKGMGPNQPQHF.

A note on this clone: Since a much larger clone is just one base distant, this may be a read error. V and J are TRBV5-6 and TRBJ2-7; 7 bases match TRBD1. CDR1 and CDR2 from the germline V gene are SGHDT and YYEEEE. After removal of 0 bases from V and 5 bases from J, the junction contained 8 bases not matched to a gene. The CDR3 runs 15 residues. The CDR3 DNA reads TGTGCCAGCAGCTTGGTCCCGGGACAGAGCAACGAGCAGTACTTC. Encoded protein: CASSLVPGQSNEQYF.

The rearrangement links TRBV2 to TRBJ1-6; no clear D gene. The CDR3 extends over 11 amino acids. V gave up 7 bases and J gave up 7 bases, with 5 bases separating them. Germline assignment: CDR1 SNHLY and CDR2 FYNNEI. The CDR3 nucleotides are TGTGCCAGCATGAGGAATTCACCCCTCCACTTT. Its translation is CASMRNSPLHF.

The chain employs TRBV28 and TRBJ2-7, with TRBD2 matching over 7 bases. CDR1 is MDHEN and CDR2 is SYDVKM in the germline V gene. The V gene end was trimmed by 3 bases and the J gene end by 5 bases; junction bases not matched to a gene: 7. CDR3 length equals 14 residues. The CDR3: CASSLGGSIHEQYF. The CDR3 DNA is TGTGCCAGCAGTTTGGGCGGGAGTATCCACGAGCAGTACTTC. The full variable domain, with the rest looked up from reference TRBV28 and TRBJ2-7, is DVKVTQSSRYLVKRTGEKVFLECVQDMDHENMFWYRQDPGLGLRLIYFSYDVKMKEKGDIPEGYSVSREKKERFSLILESASTNQTSMYLCASSLGGSIHEQYFGPGTRLTVT.

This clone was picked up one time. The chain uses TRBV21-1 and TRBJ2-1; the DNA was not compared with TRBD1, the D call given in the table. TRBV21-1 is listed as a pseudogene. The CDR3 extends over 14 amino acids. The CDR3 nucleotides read TGTGCCAGGGGAAGAGGACAGACTTACAATGAGCAGTTCTTC. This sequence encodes CARGRGQTYNEQFF.

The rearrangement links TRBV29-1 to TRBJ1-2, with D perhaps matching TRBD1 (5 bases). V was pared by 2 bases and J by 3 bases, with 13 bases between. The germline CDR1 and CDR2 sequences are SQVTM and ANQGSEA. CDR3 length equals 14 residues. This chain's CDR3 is CSVELWDRDYGYTF. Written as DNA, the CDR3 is TGCAGCGTTGAATTATGGGACCGGGACTATGGCTACACCTTC. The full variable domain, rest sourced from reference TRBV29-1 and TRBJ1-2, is SAVISQKPSRDICQRGTSLTIQCQVDSQVTMMFWYRQQPGQSLTLIATANQGSEATYESGFVIDKFPISRPNLTFSTLTVSNMSPEDSSIYLCSVELWDRDYGYTFGSGTRLTVV.

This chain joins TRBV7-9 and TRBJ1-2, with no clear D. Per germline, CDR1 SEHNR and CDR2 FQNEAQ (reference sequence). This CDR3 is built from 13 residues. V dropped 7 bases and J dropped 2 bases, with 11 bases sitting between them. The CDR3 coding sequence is TGTGCCAGCACCGAAACATCGAACTATGGCTACACCTTC. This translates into CASTETSNYGYTF.

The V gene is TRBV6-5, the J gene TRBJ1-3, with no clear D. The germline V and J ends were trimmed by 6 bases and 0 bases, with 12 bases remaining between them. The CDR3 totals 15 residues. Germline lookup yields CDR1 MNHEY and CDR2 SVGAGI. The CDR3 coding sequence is TGTGCCAGCAGCATACAGTCATTCTCTGGAAACACCATATATTTT. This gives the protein CASSIQSFSGNTIYF.

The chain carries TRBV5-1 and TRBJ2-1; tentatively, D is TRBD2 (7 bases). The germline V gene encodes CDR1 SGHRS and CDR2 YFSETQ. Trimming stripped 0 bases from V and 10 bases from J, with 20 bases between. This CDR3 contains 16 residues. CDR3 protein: CASSLGGGGTETEQFF. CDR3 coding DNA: TGCGCCAGCAGCTTGGGGGGCGGGGGCACCGAGACGGAGCAGTTCTTC.

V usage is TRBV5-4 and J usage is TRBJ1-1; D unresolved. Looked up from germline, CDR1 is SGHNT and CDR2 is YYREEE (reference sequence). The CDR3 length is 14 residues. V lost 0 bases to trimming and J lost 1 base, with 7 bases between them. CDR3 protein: CASSLGQANTEAFF. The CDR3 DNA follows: TGTGCCAGCAGCTTGGGCCAGGCGAACACTGAAGCTTTCTTT.

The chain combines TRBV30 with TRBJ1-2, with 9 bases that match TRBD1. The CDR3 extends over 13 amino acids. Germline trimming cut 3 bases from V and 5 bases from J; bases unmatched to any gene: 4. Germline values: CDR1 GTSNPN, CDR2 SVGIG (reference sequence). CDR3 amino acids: CAWSGGQGYGYTF. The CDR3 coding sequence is TGTGCCTGGAGCGGGGGACAGGGTTATGGCTACACCTTC.